The present T cell receptor beta chain was sequenced within a study of CD8 T cells in Susac syndrome. For the study at large: The sequenced Susac syndrome patients included more than five who had clinically active disease and fewer than 10 who were in remission. Intravenous immunoglobulin alone or corticosteroids were being given to patients with Susac syndrome at blood draw, unless they were therapy-naive. Findings and caveats of the study: Clonal expansion was not observed in the Susac syndrome CD4+ T cell repertoires.

Worth noting for this clonotype: Antigen: not known.

CD8+ and CD4+ T cells from blood underwent TCR beta sequencing, which was carried out in a high-throughput format. The CDR3 length is 12 residues. Germline V CDR1 and CDR2: LNHDA, SQIVND (reference sequence). Trimming left V 5 bases short and J 4 bases short, with 6 bases between. Reverse transcription of roughly 0.5 to 1 ug RNA used random hexamers. Each CDR3 protein gets one entry after TCRdb re-called the immunoSEQ multiplex PCR reads with MiXCR. The profile shows some 200,000 distinct CDR3 sequences, roughly nine tenths of them singletons. This rearrangement joins TRBV19 to TRBJ1-3, with unresolved D. The sequencing sample was made of CD4+ T cells from PBMCs. This receptor was taken from a human donor with Susac syndrome. CDR3 in amino acids: CASSSQGNTIYF. CDR3 coding DNA: TGTGCCAGTAGTTCACAAGGAAACACCATATATTTT. Based on the CDR3 plus reference TRBV19 and TRBJ1-3, the full variable domain is DGGITQSPKYLFRKEGQNVTLSCEQNLNHDAMYWYRQDPGQGLRLIYYSQIVNDFQKGDIAEGYSVSREKKESFPLTVTSAQKNPTAFYLCASSSQGNTIYFGEGSWLTVV.